Below, 21 T cell receptor beta chains from the same sample are listed, as sequenced in a study of radiotherapy plus CTLA-4 blockade in lung cancer. The repertoire was sequenced with immunoSEQ multiplex PCR; TCRdb's copy has only in-frame clones and lacks some. The sample consists of over 60,000 clones, around nine tenths of them appearing once. The starting material was peripheral blood, obtained from a patient treated with radiotherapy plus ipilimumab. The receptors stem from a human donor with non-small cell lung cancer that progressed on radiotherapy plus ipilimumab.

The chain has TRBV29-1 and TRBJ1-6; D is undetermined. The germline V gene encodes CDR1 SQVTM and CDR2 ANQGSEA. This CDR3 region has 13 residues. V was shortened by 7 bases and J by 5 bases, with 12 bases between the two germline ends. The CDR3 region is CSASGGNNSPLHF. CDR3 coding DNA: TGCAGCGCCTCAGGAGGAAATAATTCACCCCTCCACTTT.

The rearrangement uses TRBV4-2 and TRBJ2-1; D uncertain. With 4 bases removed from V and 5 bases from J, the gap between germline ends came to 18 bases. This CDR3 region has 16 residues. Germline V CDR1 and CDR2: LGHNA, YNFKEQ. CDR3 residues: CASSPFWEPPDNEQFF. In DNA, the CDR3 is TGTGCCAGCAGCCCCTTTTGGGAACCCCCAGACAATGAGCAGTTCTTC.

The rearrangement uses TRBV7-9 and TRBJ1-1, with D possibly matching TRBD1 (5 bases). The ends were cut back, 8 bases at V and 1 base at J, with 11 bases in the middle. The CDR3 extends over 13 amino acids. Looked up from germline, CDR1 is SEHNR and CDR2 is FQNEAQ (reference sequence). CDR3 sequence reads: CASSQGPNTEAFF. The CDR3 coding sequence is TGTGCCAGCTCTCAGGGACCGAACACTGAAGCTTTCTTT.

The gene calls are TRBV5-1 and TRBJ2-2; either TRBD1 or TRBD2 may fit D (5 bases each). This CDR3 contains 16 residues. Germline CDR1 is SGHRS and CDR2 is YFSETQ. Trimming took 3 bases from V and 4 from J, leaving 16 bases between them. CDR3 region: CASSSAGTLGTGELFF. The DNA of the CDR3 is TGCGCCAGCAGCTCAGCCGGGACCCTAGGCACCGGGGAGCTGTTTTTT.

Here the CDR3 reads CASSSTSGTYEQYF. The CDR3 nucleotides are TGTGCCAGCAGTTCGACTAGCGGGACCTACGAGCAGTACTTC. This sequence joins TRBV6-1 and TRBJ2-7; 11 bases map to TRBD2. Germline assignment: CDR1 MNHNS and CDR2 SASEGT. With 5 bases clipped from V and 2 bases from J, the junction kept 2 bases outside the gene matches. The CDR3 sequence is 14 residues long.

The chain has TRBV4-1 and TRBJ1-5; 7 bases line up with TRBD1. V lost 1 base, J lost 8 bases, and 8 bases stayed unmatched. CDR3 length equals 15 residues. CDR1 and CDR2 from the germline V gene are MGHRA and YSYEKL. The CDR3 sequence is CASSQVVTGVEPQHF. CDR3 in DNA: TGCGCCAGCAGCCAAGTTGTAACAGGGGTGGAGCCCCAGCATTTT.

This sequence joins TRBV5-1 and TRBJ1-3, with 9 nucleotides matching TRBD1. The CDR3 is 16 amino acids. V was pared by 2 bases and J by 7 bases, with 10 bases of the junction left unmatched. CDR1 SGHRS and CDR2 YFSETQ come from the germline V gene. This chain's CDR3 is CASSLGQGTVGNTIYF. DNA of the CDR3: TGCGCCAGCAGCTTAGGACAGGGGACTGTGGGGAACACCATATATTTT.

This chain uses TRBV18 with TRBJ1-1, with D uncertain. From germline, CDR1 is KGHSH and CDR2 LQKENI. This CDR3 region has 14 residues. V lost 5 bases, J lost 0 bases, and 10 bases lay in between. CDR3 nucleotide sequence: TGTGCCAGCTCAGAGCAGAGCCTGAACACTGAAGCTTTCTTT. It specifies CASSEQSLNTEAFF.

The chain has TRBV27 and TRBJ2-1; D gene ambiguous. The CDR3 has 15 amino acids. V shed 3 bases and J shed 0 bases, with 9 bases lying between them. Germline V gives CDR1 MNHEY, CDR2 SMNVEV (reference sequence). The CDR3, as DNA: TGTGCCAGCAGTTTGGGCGGCAGCTCCTACAATGAGCAGTTCTTC. As protein: CASSLGGSSYNEQFF.

The rearrangement uses TRBV7-9 and TRBJ2-7; no definite D call. V lost 6 bases and J lost 0, with 6 bases in between. Germline CDR1 SEHNR, CDR2 FQNEAQ (reference sequence). The CDR3 has 12 residues. The CDR3 here is CASRQSSYEQYF. CDR3 nucleotides: TGTGCCAGCAGACAGAGCTCCTACGAGCAGTACTTC. Combining the CDR3 with reference TRBV7-9 and TRBJ2-7 gives the whole variable domain DTGVSQNPRHKITKRGQNVTFRCDPISEHNRLYWYRQTLGQGPEFLTYFQNEAQLEKSRLLSDRFSAERPKGSFSTLEIQRTEQGDSAMYLCASRQSSYEQYFGPGTRLTVT.

The chain carries TRBV9 and TRBJ2-2; 10 nucleotides align to TRBD2. Trimming took 0 bases from V and 3 from J; bases not matched to a gene: 5. The germline V gene has CDR1 SGDLS and CDR2 YYNGEE. This CDR3 spans 17 amino acids. DNA of the CDR3: TGTGCCAGCAGCGTAGAATCCCTAGCGGGGGACACCGGGGAGCTGTTTTTT. This encodes CASSVESLAGDTGELFF. The full variable domain, in which reference TRBV9 and TRBJ2-2 provide the parts outside the CDR3, is DSGVTQTPKHLITATGQRVTLRCSPRSGDLSVYWYQQSLDQGLQFLIQYYNGEERAKGNILERFSAQQFPDLHSELNLSSLELGDSALYFCASSVESLAGDTGELFFGEGSRLTVL.

This chain uses TRBV5-1 with TRBJ2-1, with 8 positions matching TRBD1. This CDR3 comprises 17 residues. Germline values: CDR1 SGHRS, CDR2 YFSETQ. V shed 4 bases, J shed 4 bases, and the junction held 13 bases outside the gene matches. DNA of the CDR3: TGCGCCAGCAGCGGTATAACAGGGGGAGTATCTTACAATGAGCAGTTCTTC. Its translation is CASSGITGGVSYNEQFF.

The chain couples TRBV9 to TRBJ2-1; D assignment may be TRBD1 or TRBD2 (6 bases each). The CDR3 sequence is 16 residues long. V was pared by 3 bases and J by 6 bases, with 19 bases between. The germline gives CDR1 SGDLS, CDR2 YYNGEE. The CDR3 sequence: CASSAPRGLGVNEQFF. CDR3 DNA sequence: TGTGCCAGCAGCGCCCCCCGGGGGCTAGGCGTCAATGAGCAGTTCTTC.

The J gene is TRBJ1-1, the V gene TRBV7-9, with a weak D call TRBD1 (5 bases). The germline V gene encodes CDR1 SEHNR and CDR2 FQNEAQ (reference sequence). This CDR3 has 15 residues. V was clipped by 5 bases and J by 1 base, with 14 bases between them. DNA of the CDR3: TGTGCCAGCAGCCTTGTCTCGGGGCAGAACACTGAAGCTTTCTTT. This translates into CASSLVSGQNTEAFF.

The CDR3 reads CAWSVDYDTGELFF. In nucleotides, the CDR3 is TGTGCCTGGAGTGTGGACTATGACACCGGGGAGCTGTTTTTT. The chain joins TRBV30 to TRBJ2-2; D perhaps matches TRBD2 (6 bases). Germline V gene data show CDR1 as GTSNPN and CDR2 as SVGIG (reference sequence). With 0 bases removed from V and 3 bases from J, the gap between germline ends came to 8 bases. The CDR3 has 14 residues. Complete variable domain (other parts from reference TRBV30 and TRBJ2-2): SQTIHQWPATLVQPVGSPLSLECTVEGTSNPNLYWYRQAAGRGLQLLFYSVGIGQISSEVPQNLSASRPQDRQFILSSKKLLLSDSGFYLCAWSVDYDTGELFFGEGSRLTVL.

The sample holds one count of this clone. The chain couples TRBV2 to TRBJ2-2, with 8 bases that match TRBD1. Germline-derived CDR1 and CDR2 are SNHLY and FYNNEI. The CDR3 extends over 17 amino acids. The V segment lost 7 bases and the J segment 6 bases; nucleotides outside the gene matches: 16. CDR3 amino acids: CASTALTDREGPGELFF. The CDR3 DNA sequence: TGTGCCAGCACCGCCTTGACGGACAGGGAAGGCCCCGGGGAGCTGTTTTTT.

The CDR3 spells CASSQDLRVYGYTF. The CDR3 coding sequence is TGCGCCAGCAGCCAAGATTTACGTGTCTATGGCTACACCTTC. The chain couples TRBV4-1 to TRBJ1-2, with D unresolved. This CDR3 is built from 14 residues. Trimming stripped 0 bases from V and 4 bases from J, with 9 bases between. CDR1 MGHRA and CDR2 YSYEKL come from the germline V gene.

On this clone: This likely traces to a read error, being one base from a far larger clone. The J gene is TRBJ2-5, the V gene TRBV28; perhaps TRBD2 as D (6 bases). The V end lost 6 bases, the J end lost 4 bases, and 21 bases lay between the germline ends. The length of the CDR3 is 16 residues. Per germline, CDR1 MDHEN and CDR2 SYDVKM. In DNA, the CDR3 is TGTGCCAGCAGCCTCGAGGTAGCGGAAGTGGGAGAGACCCAGTACTTC. Amino acid sequence: CASSLEVAEVGETQYF.

J is TRBJ2-7 and V is TRBV28; D is unresolved. The CDR3 spans 11 residues. V lost 8 bases, J lost 6 bases, and 11 bases lay in between. From germline, CDR1 is MDHEN and CDR2 SYDVKM. CDR3 sequence reads: CASSVSGEQYV. The CDR3 DNA reads as TGTGCCAGCTCAGTTTCCGGCGAGCAGTACGTC.

The chain joins TRBV5-8 to TRBJ1-2; D uncertain. The ends were cut back, 3 bases at V and 5 bases at J, with 8 bases in the middle. This CDR3 comprises 12 residues. CDR1 is SGHTS and CDR2 is YDEGEE in the germline V gene. This CDR3 is CASSWEPYGYTF. In nucleotides, the CDR3 is TGTGCCAGCAGCTGGGAACCATATGGCTACACCTTC.

The V gene is TRBV5-4, the J gene TRBJ2-2; 7 bases are shared with TRBD2. This CDR3 is 16 amino acids long. V shed 7 bases and J 5 bases; nucleotides not matched to a gene: 14. Per the germline V gene, CDR1 is SGHNT and CDR2 is YYREEE (reference sequence). CDR3 nucleotides: TGTGCCAGCCGACCCGAAGCGGCGGGAGCGACCGGGGAGCTGTTTTTT. Its translation is CASRPEAAGATGELFF.